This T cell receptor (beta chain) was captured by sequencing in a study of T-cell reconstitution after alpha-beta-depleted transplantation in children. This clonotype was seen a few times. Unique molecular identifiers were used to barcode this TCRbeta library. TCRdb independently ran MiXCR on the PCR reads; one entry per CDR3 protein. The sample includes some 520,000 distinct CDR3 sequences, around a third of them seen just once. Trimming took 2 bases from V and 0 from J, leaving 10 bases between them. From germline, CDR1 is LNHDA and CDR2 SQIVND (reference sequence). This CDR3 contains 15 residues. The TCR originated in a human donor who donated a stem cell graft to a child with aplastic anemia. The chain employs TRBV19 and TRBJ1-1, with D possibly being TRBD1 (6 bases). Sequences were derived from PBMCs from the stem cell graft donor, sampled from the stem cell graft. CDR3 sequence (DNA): TGTGCCAGTAGTATAAGACAGGACATGAACACTGAAGCTTTCTTT. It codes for CASSIRQDMNTEAFF.